This T cell receptor (beta chain) was recorded in a study of T cells in Graves' hyperthyroidism and ophthalmopathy. Study summary: Staff took peripheral blood when the initial diagnosis was made, before any treatment began. Study results and limitations: From stable hyperthyroidism, ophthalmopathy was set apart by a 13 V-J model. Ophthalmopathy, which appeared later, was predicted by the model a median around 6.5 months before onset. Most thyroid clonotypes that were expanded above 0.001 also turned up in blood.

The source material, RNA transcripts, was used to amplify TCR beta CDR3 regions. HTBI primers were the set used in a first-round RT-PCR of the TCR CDR3. TCRdb ran MiXCR on the multiplex PCR reads and lists one entry per CDR3 protein. The repertoire holds 250,000 to 400,000 distinct CDR3 sequences, with about an eighth as singletons. V was pared by 2 bases and J by 4 bases, with 14 bases between. This CDR3 comprises 14 residues. Germline CDR1 is SQVTM and CDR2 is ANQGSEA. This clonotype was detected ten times or more. Antigen specificity is unknown. The source is a woman in her forties with Graves' ophthalmopathy. Source material: blood. This chain connects TRBV29-1 to TRBJ1-2; D is ambiguous. CDR3 amino acids: CSVEMEEDTYGYTF. The CDR3 region has the DNA TGCAGCGTTGAAATGGAGGAGGATACCTATGGCTACACCTTC.